This T cell receptor (beta chain) was obtained from a study of radiotherapy plus CTLA-4 blockade in lung cancer. With 4 bases removed from V and 6 bases from J, the gap between germline ends came to 12 bases. Germline-derived CDR1 and CDR2 are MGHRA and YSYEKL. CDR3 length equals 14 residues. Focal radiation was given together with CTLA-4 blockade (ipilimumab) to patients with chemo-refractory metastatic non-small-cell lung cancer. Profiling relied on immunoSEQ multiplex PCR, and the TCRdb table lists in-frame clones only, not all of them. The repertoire holds under 65,000 clones, with roughly 77% as singletons.

The sequences come from peripheral blood, collected from a patient treated with radiotherapy plus ipilimumab. This clonotype was obtained from a human donor with non-small cell lung cancer who had a complete response to radiotherapy plus ipilimumab. The chain links TRBV4-1 to TRBJ2-2; TRBD1 is a possible D gene (5 bases). This CDR3 is CASSLFRAPGELFF. The CDR3 nucleotides read TGCGCCAGCAGCCTTTTCAGGGCTCCCGGGGAGCTGTTTTTT.